This T cell receptor beta chain was identified in a study of cytomegalovirus exposure and HLA in healthy donors. Primers: 60 Vbeta forward and 13 Jbeta reverse. The table came from immunoSEQ multiplex PCR; TCRdb's copy has only in-frame clones and leaves some out. This sample's table has around 75,000 clones. The sequence derives from a man aged 50 to 59 in good health and CMV-seropositive. Sequencing was performed on PBMCs.

The DNA of the CDR3 is TGTGCCAGCAGTTTAAAAAACCCCTGGGGGGGGGCCATGAACACTGAAGCTTTCTTT. This translates into CASSLKNPWGGAMNTEAFF. The chain joins TRBV27 to TRBJ1-1, with D possibly TRBD1 on 6 matching bases. V lost 2 bases, J lost 0 bases, and 22 bases lay in between. Germline V gives CDR1 MNHEY, CDR2 SMNVEV (reference sequence). The CDR3 totals 19 residues.